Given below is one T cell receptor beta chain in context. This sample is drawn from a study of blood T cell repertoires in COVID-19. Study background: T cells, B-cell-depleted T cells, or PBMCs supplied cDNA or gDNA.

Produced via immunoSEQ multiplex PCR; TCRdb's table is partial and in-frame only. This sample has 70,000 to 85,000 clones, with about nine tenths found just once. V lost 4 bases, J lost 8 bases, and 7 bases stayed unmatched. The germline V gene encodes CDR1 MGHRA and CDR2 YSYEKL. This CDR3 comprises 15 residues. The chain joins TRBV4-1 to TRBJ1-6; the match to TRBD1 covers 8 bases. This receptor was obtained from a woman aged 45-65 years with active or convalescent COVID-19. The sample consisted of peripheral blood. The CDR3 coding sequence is TGCGCCAGCAGCCCCCAGGGGGCGCGGGATTCACCCCTCCACTTT. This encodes CASSPQGARDSPLHF.